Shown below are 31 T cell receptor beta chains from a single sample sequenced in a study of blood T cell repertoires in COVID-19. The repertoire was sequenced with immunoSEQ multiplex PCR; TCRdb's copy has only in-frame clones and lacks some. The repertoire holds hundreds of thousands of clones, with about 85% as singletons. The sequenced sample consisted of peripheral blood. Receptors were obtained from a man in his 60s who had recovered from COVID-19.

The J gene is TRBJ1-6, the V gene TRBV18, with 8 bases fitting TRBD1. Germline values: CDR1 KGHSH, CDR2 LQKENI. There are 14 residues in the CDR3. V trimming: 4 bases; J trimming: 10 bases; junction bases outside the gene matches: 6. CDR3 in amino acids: CASSLTGGYSPLHF. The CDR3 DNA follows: TGTGCCAGCTCACTTACAGGGGGATACTCACCCCTCCACTTT.

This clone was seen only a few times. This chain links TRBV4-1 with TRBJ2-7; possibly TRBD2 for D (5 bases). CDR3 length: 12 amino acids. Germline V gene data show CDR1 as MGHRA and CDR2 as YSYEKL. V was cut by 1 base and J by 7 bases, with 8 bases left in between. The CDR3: CASSQAPGEQYF. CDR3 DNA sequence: TGCGCCAGCAGCCAAGCCCCGGGAGAGCAGTACTTC.

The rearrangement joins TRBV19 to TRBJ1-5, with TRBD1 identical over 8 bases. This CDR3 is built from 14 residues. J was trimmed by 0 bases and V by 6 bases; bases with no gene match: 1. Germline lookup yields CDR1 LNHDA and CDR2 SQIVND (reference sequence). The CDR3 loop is CASRGQASNQPQHF. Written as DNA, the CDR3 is TGTGCCAGTAGGGGACAGGCTAGCAATCAGCCCCAGCATTTT.

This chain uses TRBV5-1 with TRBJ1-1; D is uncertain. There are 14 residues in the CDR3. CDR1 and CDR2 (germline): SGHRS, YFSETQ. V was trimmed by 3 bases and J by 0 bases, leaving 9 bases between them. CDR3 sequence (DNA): TGCGCCAGCAGCTCGGGATTCATGAACACTGAAGCTTTCTTT. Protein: CASSSGFMNTEAFF. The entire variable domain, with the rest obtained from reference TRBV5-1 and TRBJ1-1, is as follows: KAGVTQTPRYLIKTRGQQVTLSCSPISGHRSVSWYQQTPGQGLQFLFEYFSETQRNKGNFPGRFSGRQFSNSRSEMNVSTLELGDSALYLCASSSGFMNTEAFFGQGTRLTVV.

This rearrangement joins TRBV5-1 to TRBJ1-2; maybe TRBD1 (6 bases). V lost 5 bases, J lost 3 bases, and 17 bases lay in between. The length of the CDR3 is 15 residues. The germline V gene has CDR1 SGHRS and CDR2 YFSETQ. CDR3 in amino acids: CASRIRQDGDYGYTF. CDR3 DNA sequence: TGCGCCAGCAGGATACGACAGGATGGTGACTATGGCTACACCTTC.

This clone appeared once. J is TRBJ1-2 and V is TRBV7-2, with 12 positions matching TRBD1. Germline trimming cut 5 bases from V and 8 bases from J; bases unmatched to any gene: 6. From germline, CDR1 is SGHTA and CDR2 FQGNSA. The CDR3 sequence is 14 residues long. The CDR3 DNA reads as TGTGCCAGCAGCAGGGACAGGGGGCAAAGAGGCTACACCTTC. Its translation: CASSRDRGQRGYTF.

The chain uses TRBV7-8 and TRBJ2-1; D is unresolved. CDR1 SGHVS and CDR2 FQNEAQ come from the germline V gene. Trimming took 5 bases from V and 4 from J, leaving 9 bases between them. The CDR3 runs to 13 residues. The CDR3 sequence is CASSPPRYNEQFF. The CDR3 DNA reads TGTGCCAGCAGCCCCCCCCGGTACAATGAGCAGTTCTTC. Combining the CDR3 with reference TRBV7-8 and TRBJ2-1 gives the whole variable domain GAGVSQSPRYKVAKRGQDVALRCDPISGHVSLFWYQQALGQGPEFLTYFQNEAQLDKSGLPSDRFFAERPEGSVSTLKIQRTQQEDSAVYLCASSPPRYNEQFFGPGTRLTVL.

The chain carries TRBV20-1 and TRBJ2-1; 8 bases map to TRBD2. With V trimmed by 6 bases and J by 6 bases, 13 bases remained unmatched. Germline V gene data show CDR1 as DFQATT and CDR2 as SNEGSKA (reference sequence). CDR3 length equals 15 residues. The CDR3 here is CSASGRLAGSNEQFF. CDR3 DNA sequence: TGCAGTGCAAGTGGGAGGCTAGCGGGTTCCAATGAGCAGTTCTTC.

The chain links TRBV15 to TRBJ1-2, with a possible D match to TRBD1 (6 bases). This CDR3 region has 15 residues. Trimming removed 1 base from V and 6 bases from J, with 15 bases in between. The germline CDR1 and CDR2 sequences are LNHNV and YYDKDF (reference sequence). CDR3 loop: CATSRAPGTMHGYTF. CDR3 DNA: TGTGCCACCAGCAGAGCGCCAGGGACAATGCATGGCTACACCTTC.

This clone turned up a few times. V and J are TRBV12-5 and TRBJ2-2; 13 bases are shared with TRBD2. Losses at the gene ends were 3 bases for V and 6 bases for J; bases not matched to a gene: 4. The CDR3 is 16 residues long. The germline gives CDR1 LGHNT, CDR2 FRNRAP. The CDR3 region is CASGFPGLAGAGELFF. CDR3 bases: TGTGCTAGTGGTTTTCCAGGACTAGCGGGGGCCGGGGAGCTGTTTTTT. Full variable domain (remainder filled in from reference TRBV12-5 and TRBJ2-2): DARVTQTPRHKVTEMGQEVTMRCQPILGHNTVFWYRQTMMQGLELLAYFRNRAPLDDSGMPKDRFSAEMPDATLATLKIQPSEPRDSAVYFCASGFPGLAGAGELFFGEGSRLTVL.

CDR3 sequence reads: CASSQDQGSLSYNSPLHF. The CDR3 nucleotides read TGTGCCAGCAGCCAAGATCAGGGGTCACTCTCCTATAATTCACCCCTCCACTTT. The rearrangement links TRBV3-1 (or the pseudogene TRBV3-2) to TRBJ1-6; D is perhaps TRBD1 (6 bases). The V gene lost 0 bases and the J gene lost 0 bases, with 12 bases spanning the gap. CDR3 length equals 18 residues. The V gene's germline CDR1 is LGHDT and CDR2 YNNKEL (reference sequence).

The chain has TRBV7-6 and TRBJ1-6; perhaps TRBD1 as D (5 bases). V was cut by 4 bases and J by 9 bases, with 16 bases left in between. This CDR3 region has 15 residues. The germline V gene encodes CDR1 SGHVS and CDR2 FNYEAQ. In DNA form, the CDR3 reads TGTGCCAGCAGCTCCGGAAACCAGGGTGGTTCACCCCTCCACTTT. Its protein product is CASSSGNQGGSPLHF.

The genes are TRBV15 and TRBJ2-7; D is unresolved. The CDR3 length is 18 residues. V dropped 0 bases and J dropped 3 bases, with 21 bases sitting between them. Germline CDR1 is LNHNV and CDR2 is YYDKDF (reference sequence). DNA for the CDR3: TGTGCCACCAGCAGAGATAAGAGTGCGAACGTCCGAGACTACGAGCAGTACTTC. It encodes CATSRDKSANVRDYEQYF.

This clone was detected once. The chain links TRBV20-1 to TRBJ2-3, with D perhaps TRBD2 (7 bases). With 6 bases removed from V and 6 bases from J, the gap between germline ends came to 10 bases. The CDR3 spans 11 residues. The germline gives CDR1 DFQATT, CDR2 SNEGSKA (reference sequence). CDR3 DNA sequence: TGCAGTGCAACGGGGGGCGATACGCAGTATTTT. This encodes CSATGGDTQYF.

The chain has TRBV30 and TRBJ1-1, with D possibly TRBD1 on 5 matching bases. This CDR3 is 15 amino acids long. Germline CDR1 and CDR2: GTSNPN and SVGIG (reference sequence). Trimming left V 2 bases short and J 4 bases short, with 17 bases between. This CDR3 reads CAWSLQGGSGTEAFF. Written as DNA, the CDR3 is TGTGCCTGGAGTCTCCAGGGAGGTAGTGGCACTGAAGCTTTCTTT.

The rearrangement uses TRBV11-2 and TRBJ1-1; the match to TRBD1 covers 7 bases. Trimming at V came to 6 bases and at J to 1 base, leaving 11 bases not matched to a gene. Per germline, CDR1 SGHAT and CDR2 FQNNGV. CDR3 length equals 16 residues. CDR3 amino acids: CASRLRAGQSNTEAFF. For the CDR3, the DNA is TGTGCCAGCAGGTTGAGGGCGGGACAGTCGAACACTGAAGCTTTCTTT.

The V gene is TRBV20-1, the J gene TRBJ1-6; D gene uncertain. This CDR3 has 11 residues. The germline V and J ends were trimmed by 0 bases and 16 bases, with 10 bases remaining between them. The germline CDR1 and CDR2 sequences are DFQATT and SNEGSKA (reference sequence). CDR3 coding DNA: TGCAGTGCTAGAGATCCACCCAGTCTCCACTTT. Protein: CSARDPPSLHF.

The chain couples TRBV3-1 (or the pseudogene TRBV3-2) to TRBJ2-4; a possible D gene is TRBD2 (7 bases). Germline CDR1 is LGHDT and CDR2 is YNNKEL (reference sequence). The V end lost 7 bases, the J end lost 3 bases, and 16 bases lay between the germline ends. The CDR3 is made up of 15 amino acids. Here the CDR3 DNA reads TGTGCCAGCACCAACCGGGAGGACAGCAAAAACATTCAGTACTTC. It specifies CASTNREDSKNIQYF.

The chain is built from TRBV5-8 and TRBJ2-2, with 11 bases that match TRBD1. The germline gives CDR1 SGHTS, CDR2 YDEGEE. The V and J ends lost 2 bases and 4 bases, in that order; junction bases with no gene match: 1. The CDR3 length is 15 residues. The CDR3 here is CASSFGTGGTGELFF. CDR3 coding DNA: TGTGCCAGCAGCTTTGGGACAGGGGGCACCGGGGAGCTGTTTTTT.

The CDR3 nucleotides are TGTGCCAGCAGCTGGGACAGGGACACTGAAGCTTTCTTT. Protein: CASSWDRDTEAFF. V and J are TRBV7-8 and TRBJ1-1; 9 bases agree with TRBD1. With 4 bases clipped from V and 3 bases from J, the junction kept 0 bases outside the gene matches. The germline V gene encodes CDR1 SGHVS and CDR2 FQNEAQ. The length of the CDR3 is 13 residues.

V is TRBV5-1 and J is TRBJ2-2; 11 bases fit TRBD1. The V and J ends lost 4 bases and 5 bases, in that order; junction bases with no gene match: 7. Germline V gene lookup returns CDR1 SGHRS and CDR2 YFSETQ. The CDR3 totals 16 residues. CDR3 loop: CASSRTGGSGTGELFF. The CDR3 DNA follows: TGCGCCAGCAGCAGGACAGGGGGCTCGGGAACCGGGGAGCTGTTTTTT.

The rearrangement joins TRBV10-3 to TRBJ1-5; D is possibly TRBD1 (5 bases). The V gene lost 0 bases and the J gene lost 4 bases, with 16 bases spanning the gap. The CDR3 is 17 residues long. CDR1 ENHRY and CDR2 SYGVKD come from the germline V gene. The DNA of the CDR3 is TGTGCCATCAGTGAGTCCCTAAGTTCAGGGTCGAATCAGCCCCAGCATTTT. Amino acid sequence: CAISESLSSGSNQPQHF.

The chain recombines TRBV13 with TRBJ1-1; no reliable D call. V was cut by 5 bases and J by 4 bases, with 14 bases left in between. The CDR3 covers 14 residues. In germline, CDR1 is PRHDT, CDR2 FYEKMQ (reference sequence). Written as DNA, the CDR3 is TGTGCCAGCAGCCCCCCCGGGGTGGGCACTGAAGCTTTCTTT. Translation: CASSPPGVGTEAFF.

CDR3 amino acids: CASSQGTSGGKRNQPQHF. CDR3 coding DNA: TGTGCCAGCAGCCAAGGTACATCAGGGGGTAAGCGCAATCAGCCCCAGCATTTT. The rearrangement joins TRBV3-1 (or the pseudogene TRBV3-2) to TRBJ1-5, with TRBD1 identical over 7 bases. This CDR3 has 18 residues. Looked up from germline, CDR1 is LGHDT and CDR2 is YNNKEL (reference sequence). V lost 1 base and J lost 2; bases outside the gene matches: 11.

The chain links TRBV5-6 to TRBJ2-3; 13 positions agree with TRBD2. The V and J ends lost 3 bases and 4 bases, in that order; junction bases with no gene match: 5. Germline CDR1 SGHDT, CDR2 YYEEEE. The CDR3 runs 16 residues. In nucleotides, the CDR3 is TGTGCCAGCAGCTCGAGCGGACTAGCGGGGGCAGATACGCAGTATTTT. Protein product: CASSSSGLAGADTQYF.

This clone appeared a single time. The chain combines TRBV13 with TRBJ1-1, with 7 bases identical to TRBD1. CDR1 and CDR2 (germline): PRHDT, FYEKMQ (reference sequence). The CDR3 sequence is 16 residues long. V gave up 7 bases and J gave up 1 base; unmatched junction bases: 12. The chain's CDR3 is CASNTRGAGGNTEAFF. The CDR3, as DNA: TGTGCCAGCAACACGCGGGGGGCAGGGGGGAACACTGAAGCTTTCTTT.

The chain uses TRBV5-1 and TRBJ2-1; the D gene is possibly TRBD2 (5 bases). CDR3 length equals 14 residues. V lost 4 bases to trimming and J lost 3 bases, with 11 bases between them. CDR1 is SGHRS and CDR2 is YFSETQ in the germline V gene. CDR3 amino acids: CASSTPGIYNEQFF. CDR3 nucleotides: TGCGCCAGCAGCACACCGGGGATCTACAATGAGCAGTTCTTC.

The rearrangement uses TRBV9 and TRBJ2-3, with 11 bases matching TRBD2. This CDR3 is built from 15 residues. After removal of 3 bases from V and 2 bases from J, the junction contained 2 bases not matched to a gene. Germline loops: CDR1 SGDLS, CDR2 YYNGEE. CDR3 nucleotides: TGTGCCAGCAGCGCGGGACTAGCGGCCACAGATACGCAGTATTTT. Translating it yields CASSAGLAATDTQYF.

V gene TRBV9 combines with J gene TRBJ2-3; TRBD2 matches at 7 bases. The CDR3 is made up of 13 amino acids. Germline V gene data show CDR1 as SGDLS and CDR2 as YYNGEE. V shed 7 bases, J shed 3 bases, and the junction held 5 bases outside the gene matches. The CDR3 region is CASSRGLTDTQYF. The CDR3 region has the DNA TGTGCCAGCTCGCGGGGGTTAACAGATACGCAGTATTTT.

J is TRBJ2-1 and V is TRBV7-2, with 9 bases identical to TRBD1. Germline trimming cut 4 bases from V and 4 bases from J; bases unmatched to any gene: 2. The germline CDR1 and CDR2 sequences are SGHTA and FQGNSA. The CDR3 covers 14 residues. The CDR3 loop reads CASSSGQGYNEQFF. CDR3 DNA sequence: TGTGCCAGCAGCTCTGGACAGGGGTACAATGAGCAGTTCTTC.

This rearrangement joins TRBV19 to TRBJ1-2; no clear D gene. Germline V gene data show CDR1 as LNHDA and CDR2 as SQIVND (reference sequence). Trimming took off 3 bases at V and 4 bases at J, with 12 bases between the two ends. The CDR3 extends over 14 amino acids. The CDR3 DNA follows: TGTGCCAGTAGTATGGGTCGCCGGGTCTATGGCTACACCTTC. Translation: CASSMGRRVYGYTF.